Each of the 31 T cell receptor beta chains below was sequenced from the same sample in a study of T cell responses to AZD1222 COVID-19 vaccine. The assay was immunoSEQ multiplex PCR, and TCRdb's table has in-frame clones only and misses some. The sample holds 65,000 to 75,000 clones, about four fifths seen once. The input for sequencing was peripheral blood, taken on day 0 of AZD1222 vaccination. These TCRs come from an adult in good health.

This chain joins TRBV20-1 and TRBJ2-1, with TRBD1 as a possible D gene (6 bases). V lost 3 bases, J lost 8 bases, and 11 bases lay in between. CDR3 size: 12 residues. The germline CDR1 and CDR2 sequences are DFQATT and SNEGSKA (reference sequence). CDR3 sequence reads: CSASTRGHEQFF. The CDR3 DNA follows: TGCAGTGCTAGTACCAGGGGACATGAGCAGTTCTTC.

This clone was picked up many times. This chain joins TRBV7-9 and TRBJ1-1, with D perhaps matching TRBD1 (6 bases). The germline V and J ends were trimmed by 5 bases and 3 bases, with 10 bases remaining between them. Germline values: CDR1 SEHNR, CDR2 FQNEAQ (reference sequence). The CDR3 is 13 residues long. DNA for the CDR3: TGTGCCAGCAGCCCACAGGGCCACACTGAAGCTTTCTTT. Its protein product is CASSPQGHTEAFF. Supplemented by reference TRBV7-9 and TRBJ1-1, the full variable domain reads DTGVSQNPRHKITKRGQNVTFRCDPISEHNRLYWYRQTLGQGPEFLTYFQNEAQLEKSRLLSDRFSAERPKGSFSTLEIQRTEQGDSAMYLCASSPQGHTEAFFGQGTRLTVV.

This clone showed up just once. The rearrangement uses TRBV4-1 and TRBJ2-1, with TRBD1 identical over 11 bases. V lost 2 bases, J lost 3 bases, and 9 bases stayed unmatched. CDR3 length: 18 amino acids. In germline, CDR1 is MGHRA, CDR2 YSYEKL. CDR3 residues: CASSQSGQGVSLYNEQFF. In nucleotides, the CDR3 is TGCGCCAGCAGCCAATCGGGACAGGGGGTCTCCCTCTACAATGAGCAGTTCTTC.

V and J are TRBV7-6 and TRBJ1-1, with 7 bases that match TRBD1. Germline CDR1 SGHVS, CDR2 FNYEAQ. The CDR3 is 15 amino acids. The V gene end was trimmed by 8 bases and the J gene end by 0 bases; junction bases not matched to a gene: 9. The CDR3 here is CASRRGFLMNTEAFF. The CDR3 DNA reads TGTGCCAGCCGCAGGGGGTTTCTCATGAACACTGAAGCTTTCTTT.

The CDR3 is CASSLEQLYGYTF. The CDR3, as DNA: TGTGCCAGCAGCTTGGAGCAGCTCTATGGCTACACCTTC. This sequence joins TRBV5-4 and TRBJ1-2, with no clear D. The V gene's germline CDR1 is SGHNT and CDR2 YYREEE (reference sequence). Trimming took off 0 bases at V and 4 bases at J, with 7 bases between the two ends. The CDR3 spans 13 residues.

The gene calls are TRBV19 and TRBJ1-2, with 7 positions matching TRBD1. The CDR3 extends over 15 amino acids. V trimming: 3 bases; J trimming: 4 bases; junction bases outside the gene matches: 8. Germline V lookup: CDR1 LNHDA, CDR2 SQIVND (reference sequence). As DNA, the CDR3 is TGTGCCAGTAGTATCCTCGAGACAGGGCCCTATGGCTACACCTTC. The encoded protein is CASSILETGPYGYTF.

V is TRBV2 and J is TRBJ2-2, with TRBD1 identical over 11 bases. CDR3 size: 15 residues. Germline assignment: CDR1 SNHLY and CDR2 FYNNEI. The ends lost 5 bases at V and 6 bases at J; junction bases unmatched: 5. CDR3 coding DNA: TGTGCCAGCAGTCCCCGGACAGGGGGCCCCGGGGAGCTGTTTTTT. The encoded protein is CASSPRTGGPGELFF.

The count of this clone is one. The chain employs TRBV7-8 and TRBJ1-1, with TRBD1 as a possible D gene (6 bases). Trimming took 1 base from V and 1 from J, leaving 10 bases between them. This CDR3 has 15 residues. Germline V gives CDR1 SGHVS, CDR2 FQNEAQ. CDR3 DNA sequence: TGTGCCAGCAGCTTAGGGGGGACACGGAACACTGAAGCTTTCTTT. It codes for CASSLGGTRNTEAFF.

The gene calls are TRBV11-3 and TRBJ2-7; possible D gene TRBD1, 6 bases. CDR3 length: 13 residues. The germline V gene has CDR1 SGHNT and CDR2 YENEEA. The V and J ends lost 3 bases and 3 bases respectively, with 9 bases between them. The CDR3 nucleotides are TGTGCCAGCAGCTTCGGCAGGGGCTACGAGCAGTACTTC. Protein: CASSFGRGYEQYF.

This rearrangement joins TRBV19 to TRBJ1-3; 7 nucleotides align to TRBD1. Germline V gene lookup returns CDR1 LNHDA and CDR2 SQIVND (reference sequence). V lost 7 bases, J lost 2 bases, and 5 bases stayed unmatched. The CDR3 is 14 residues long. In DNA, the CDR3 is TGTGCCAGTACGGCCAGGGGGACTGGAAACACCATATATTTT. Residues: CASTARGTGNTIYF.

This sequence joins TRBV15 and TRBJ1-4; 7 positions match TRBD1. The junction had 8 bases not matched to a gene; V was cut back by 2 bases and J by 5 bases. The CDR3 is made up of 16 amino acids. From germline, CDR1 is LNHNV and CDR2 YYDKDF (reference sequence). DNA for the CDR3: TGTGCCACCAGCAGACAGAGGACAGGTCGCAATGAAAAACTGTTTTTT. Encoded protein: CATSRQRTGRNEKLFF. Combining the CDR3 with reference TRBV15 and TRBJ1-4 gives the whole variable domain DAMVIQNPRYQVTQFGKPVTLSCSQTLNHNVMYWYQQKSSQAPKLLFHYYDKDFNNEADTPDNFQSRRPNTSFCFLDIRSPGLGDTAMYLCATSRQRTGRNEKLFFGSGTQLSVL.

V and J are TRBV9 and TRBJ2-7; D is unclear. V was trimmed by 3 bases and J by 0 bases, leaving 7 bases between them. Germline V gene lookup returns CDR1 SGDLS and CDR2 YYNGEE. The CDR3 consists of 13 residues. The CDR3 bases are TGTGCCAGCAGCGGGTCCTACTCCTACGAGCAGTACTTC. Translating it yields CASSGSYSYEQYF.

The J gene is TRBJ1-6, the V gene TRBV7-9; D uncertain. V was cut by 2 bases and J by 8 bases, with 7 bases left in between. The V gene's germline CDR1 is SEHNR and CDR2 FQNEAQ (reference sequence). There are 13 residues in the CDR3. The DNA of the CDR3 is TGTGCCAGCAGCTTATGGGAGGATTCACCCCTCCACTTT. This encodes CASSLWEDSPLHF.

The chain employs TRBV11-2 and TRBJ1-2; no definite D call. The CDR3 length is 17 residues. Per the germline V gene, CDR1 is SGHAT and CDR2 is FQNNGV. Trimming stripped 1 base from V and 1 base from J, with 16 bases between. Written as DNA, the CDR3 is TGTGCCAGCAGCTTAGTTCCCCCCCCCACAGATAACTATGGCTACACCTTC. Its translation: CASSLVPPPTDNYGYTF.

Within the sample, this clone is medium-sized (0.01 to 0.1%). The chain uses TRBV6-1 and TRBJ2-3, with a weak D call TRBD2 (6 bases). Germline loops: CDR1 MNHNS, CDR2 SASEGT. Trimming removed 1 base from V and 6 bases from J, with 8 bases in between. CDR3 length: 13 amino acids. The CDR3 region is CASSEGLADTQYF. The CDR3 DNA reads TGTGCCAGCAGTGAAGGGCTAGCGGATACGCAGTATTTT.

The J gene is TRBJ1-1, the V gene TRBV6-2 or TRBV6-3; D not certain. Germline V gene data show CDR1 as MNHEY and CDR2 as SVGEGT. The length of the CDR3 is 13 residues. V gave up 6 bases and J gave up 3 bases, with 11 bases separating them. Written as DNA, the CDR3 is TGTGCCAGCAGCTGGAGGGCCCACACTGAAGCTTTCTTT. Residues: CASSWRAHTEAFF.

The chain couples TRBV9 to TRBJ1-5; D is possibly TRBD1 (6 bases). The CDR3 is 14 amino acids. In germline, CDR1 is SGDLS, CDR2 YYNGEE. Between the trimmed V and J ends, which lost 4 bases and 7 bases, there was a span of 15 bases. The CDR3 spells CASSSTGWGQPQHF. In DNA, the CDR3 is TGTGCCAGCAGCTCCACAGGGTGGGGGCAGCCCCAGCATTTT.

V is TRBV6-5 and J is TRBJ1-2; the D gene is possibly TRBD1 (6 bases). The germline V gene has CDR1 MNHEY and CDR2 SVGAGI. Trimming shortened V by 6 bases and J by 7 bases, and 15 bases separated the two germline ends. The CDR3 loop spans 13 amino acids. CDR3 loop: CASSDLQGAGYTF. The CDR3 region has the DNA TGTGCCAGCAGCGACTTACAGGGTGCTGGCTACACCTTC.

V is TRBV30 and J is TRBJ1-1; 7 bases fit TRBD1. Losses at the gene ends were 5 bases for V and 0 bases for J; bases not matched to a gene: 6. CDR1 is GTSNPN and CDR2 is SVGIG in the germline V gene (reference sequence). This CDR3 region has 14 residues. The CDR3 nucleotides are TGTGCCTGGGCCACGGACAGGCTGAACACTGAAGCTTTCTTT. Protein sequence: CAWATDRLNTEAFF.

The rearrangement links TRBV4-1 to TRBJ2-5, with D perhaps TRBD1 or TRBD2 (5 bases each). The CDR3 runs 12 residues. Deletions cut 3 bases from V and 13 bases from J, with 15 bases between. Germline V lookup: CDR1 MGHRA, CDR2 YSYEKL. CDR3 residues: CASSHPPGPMYF. The CDR3 bases are TGCGCCAGCAGCCACCCTCCGGGACCCATGTACTTC.

This chain links TRBV12-3 or TRBV12-4 with TRBJ2-3, with D perhaps matching TRBD1 (6 bases). The germline V and J ends were trimmed by 6 bases and 4 bases, with 11 bases remaining between them. This CDR3 has 13 residues. The DNA for the CDR3 is TGTGCCAGCAGAACAGAGGGGGCAGATACGCAGTATTTT. Protein product: CASRTEGADTQYF.

The chain combines TRBV9 with TRBJ2-3; TRBD1 agrees at 8 bases. The CDR3 covers 15 residues. Trimming removed 4 bases from V and 1 base from J; junction bases left unmatched: 5. Germline CDR1 reads SGDLS; CDR2 reads YYNGEE. The CDR3 region is CASSMSTGGTDTQYF. CDR3 coding DNA: TGTGCCAGCAGCATGTCGACAGGGGGCACAGATACGCAGTATTTT.

This chain connects TRBV9 to TRBJ2-7; 7 positions agree with TRBD1. J gave up 2 bases and V 2 bases, and 10 bases lay outside the gene matches. The CDR3 sequence is 16 residues long. Germline assignment: CDR1 SGDLS and CDR2 YYNGEE. CDR3 coding DNA: TGTGCCAGCAGCGTTTCCGGGACAGTACTAACCTACGAGCAGTACTTC. Translation gives CASSVSGTVLTYEQYF.

The chain employs TRBV6-5 and TRBJ2-7, with 8 bases lining up with TRBD1. The CDR3 covers 14 residues. Germline-derived CDR1 and CDR2 are MNHEY and SVGAGI. V was clipped by 6 bases and J by 0 bases; unmatched bases: 4. The CDR3 is CASRGQAFSYEQYF. Written as DNA, the CDR3 is TGTGCCAGCAGGGGACAGGCGTTCTCCTACGAGCAGTACTTC.

This clone was recorded once. The chain uses TRBV2 and TRBJ2-7; maybe TRBD2 (5 bases). Germline CDR1 SNHLY, CDR2 FYNNEI. The CDR3 extends over 13 amino acids. The V end lost 7 bases, the J end lost 6 bases, and 16 bases lay between the germline ends. In DNA form, the CDR3 reads TGTGCCAGCACGGTAATCCCCGCGGGCGAGCAGTACTTC. Its protein is CASTVIPAGEQYF.

The V and J genes are TRBV29-1 and TRBJ2-1; either TRBD1 or TRBD2 may fit D (5 bases each). This CDR3 contains 15 residues. V dropped 2 bases and J dropped 4 bases, with 15 bases sitting between them. Germline CDR1 is SQVTM and CDR2 is ANQGSEA. CDR3 sequence reads: CSVESPGSLYNEQFF. CDR3 coding DNA: TGCAGCGTTGAATCTCCAGGGAGCCTATACAATGAGCAGTTCTTC.

The rearrangement links TRBV11-2 to TRBJ2-7; no reliable D call. The germline V gene encodes CDR1 SGHAT and CDR2 FQNNGV. This CDR3 comprises 15 residues. The V end was cut by 4 bases, the J end by 1 base, with 14 bases between. CDR3 amino acids: CASSSLRDKSYEQYF. The CDR3 nucleotides read TGTGCCAGCAGCTCCCTCCGAGACAAGTCCTACGAGCAGTACTTC.

The chain has TRBV28 and TRBJ2-5, with 8 bases matching TRBD2. The J segment lost 2 bases and the V segment lost 2 bases, leaving 4 bases of the junction unmatched. CDR3 length equals 15 residues. Germline assignment: CDR1 MDHEN and CDR2 SYDVKM. The CDR3 DNA reads as TGTGCCAGCAGTTTAATCAGCGGGGGACAAGAGACCCAGTACTTC. Translated: CASSLISGGQETQYF.

The J gene is TRBJ1-2, the V gene TRBV24-1; 9 positions match TRBD1. The V gene's germline CDR1 is KGHDR and CDR2 SFDVKD. Losses at the gene ends were 4 bases for V and 5 bases for J; bases not matched to a gene: 1. There are 13 residues in the CDR3. The CDR3 DNA reads as TGTGCCACCAGTGAAGGACAGGGGTATGGCTACACCTTC. It encodes CATSEGQGYGYTF.

The chain recombines TRBV12-3 or TRBV12-4 with TRBJ1-2; no clear D gene. V was shortened by 2 bases and J by 6 bases, with 10 bases between the two germline ends. The CDR3 has 13 amino acids. The CDR3 here is CASSLSGHNGYTF. In DNA form, the CDR3 reads TGTGCCAGCAGTTTATCTGGTCATAATGGCTACACCTTC.

This clone has just one count. The chain recombines TRBV6-5 with TRBJ2-3; tentative D call: TRBD1 (6 bases). In germline, CDR1 is MNHEY, CDR2 SVGAGI. The CDR3 has 15 amino acids. V lost 0 bases, J lost 0 bases, and 7 bases lay in between. CDR3 loop: CASSYSDSSTDTQYF. Here the CDR3 DNA reads TGTGCCAGCAGTTACTCGGACAGTAGCACAGATACGCAGTATTTT.